This TCR beta chain was sequenced in a study of human T cells and chemical hapten exposure. Separate cDNA molecules received unique molecular identifiers, which the library attached to them. The authors' processing: Samples held a median of approximately 96,000 TCRs, range 23,224–690,600. One entry per CDR3 protein results from TCRdb running MiXCR on the RACE reads. Here the V and J calls rest on TCRdb's processing, not on the authors' analysis. This sample yields about 380,000 distinct CDR3 sequences, of which about 6% are seen a single time; roughly 5.4% belongs to the top ten. This clonotype was counted many times. Germline V gene lookup returns CDR1 SGHRS and CDR2 YFSETQ. The CDR3 has 18 amino acids. V dropped 0 bases and J dropped 1 base, with 18 bases sitting between them. Sample time point: patch test 2, 6 weeks after DPC sensitization. Treatment described: therapeutic diphenylcyclopropenone sensitization with weekly scalp DPC.

The sequenced sample was whole blood, obtained in connection with sensitization to the hapten diphenylcyclopropenone (DPC). V and J are TRBV5-1 and TRBJ2-3; D unclear. This receptor was taken from a woman between 18 and 29 years old with alopecia areata. Some clones in this sample may be carry-over from other donors' samples. The CDR3 loop is CASSLDGKRFVGTDTQYF. CDR3 DNA sequence: TGCGCCAGCAGCTTGGACGGAAAGAGGTTTGTCGGCACAGATACGCAGTATTTT.